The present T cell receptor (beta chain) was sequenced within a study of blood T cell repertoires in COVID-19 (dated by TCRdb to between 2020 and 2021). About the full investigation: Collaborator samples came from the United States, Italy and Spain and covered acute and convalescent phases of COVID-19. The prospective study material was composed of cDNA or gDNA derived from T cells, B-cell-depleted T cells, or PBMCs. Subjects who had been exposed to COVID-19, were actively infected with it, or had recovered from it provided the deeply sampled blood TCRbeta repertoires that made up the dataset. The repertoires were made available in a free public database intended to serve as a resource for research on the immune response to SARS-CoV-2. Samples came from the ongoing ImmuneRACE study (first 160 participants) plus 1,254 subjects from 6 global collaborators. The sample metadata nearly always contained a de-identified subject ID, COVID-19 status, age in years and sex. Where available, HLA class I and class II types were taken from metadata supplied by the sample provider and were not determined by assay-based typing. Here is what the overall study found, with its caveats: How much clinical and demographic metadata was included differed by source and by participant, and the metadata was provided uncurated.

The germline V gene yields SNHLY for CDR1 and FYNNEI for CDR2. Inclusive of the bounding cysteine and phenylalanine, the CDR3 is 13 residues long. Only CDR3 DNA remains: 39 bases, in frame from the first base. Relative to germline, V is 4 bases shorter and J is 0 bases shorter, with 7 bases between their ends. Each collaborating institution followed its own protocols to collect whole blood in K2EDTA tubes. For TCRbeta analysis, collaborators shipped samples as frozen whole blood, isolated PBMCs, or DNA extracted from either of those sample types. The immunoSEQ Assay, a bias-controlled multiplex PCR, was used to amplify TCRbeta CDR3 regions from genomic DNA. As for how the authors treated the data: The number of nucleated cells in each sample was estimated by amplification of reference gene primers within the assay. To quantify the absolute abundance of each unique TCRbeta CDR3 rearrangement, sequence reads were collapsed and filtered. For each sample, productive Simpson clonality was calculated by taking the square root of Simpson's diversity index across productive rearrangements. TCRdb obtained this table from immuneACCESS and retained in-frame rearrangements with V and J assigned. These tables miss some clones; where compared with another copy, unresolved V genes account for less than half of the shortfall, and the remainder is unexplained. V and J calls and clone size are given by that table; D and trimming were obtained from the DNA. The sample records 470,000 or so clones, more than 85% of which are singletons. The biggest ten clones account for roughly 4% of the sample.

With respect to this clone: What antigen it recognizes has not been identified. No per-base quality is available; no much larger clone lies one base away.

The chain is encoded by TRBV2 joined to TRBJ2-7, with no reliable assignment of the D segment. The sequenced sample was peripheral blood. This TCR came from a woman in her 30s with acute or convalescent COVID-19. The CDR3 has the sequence CASSVADSYEQYF. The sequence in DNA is TGTGCCAGCAGTGTGGCGGACTCCTACGAGCAGTACTTC. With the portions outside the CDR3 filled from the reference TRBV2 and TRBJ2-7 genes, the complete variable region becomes EPEVTQTPSHQVTQMGQEVILRCVPISNHLYFYWYRQILGQKVEFLVSFYNNEISEKSEIFDDQFSVERPDGSNFTLKIRSTKLEDSAMYFCASSVADSYEQYFGPGTRLTVT.